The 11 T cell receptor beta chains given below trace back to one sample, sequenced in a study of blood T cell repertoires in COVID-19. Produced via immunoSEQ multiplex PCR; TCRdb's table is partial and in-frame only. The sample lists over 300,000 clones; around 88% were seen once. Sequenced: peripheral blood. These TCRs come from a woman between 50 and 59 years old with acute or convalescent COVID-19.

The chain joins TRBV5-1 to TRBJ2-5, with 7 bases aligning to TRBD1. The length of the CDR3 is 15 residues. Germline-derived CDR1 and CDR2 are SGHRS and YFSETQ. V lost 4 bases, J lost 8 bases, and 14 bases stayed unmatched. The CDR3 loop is CASSLSTGTAQTQYF. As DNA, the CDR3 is TGCGCCAGCAGCCTGTCCACCGGGACAGCTCAAACCCAGTACTTC.

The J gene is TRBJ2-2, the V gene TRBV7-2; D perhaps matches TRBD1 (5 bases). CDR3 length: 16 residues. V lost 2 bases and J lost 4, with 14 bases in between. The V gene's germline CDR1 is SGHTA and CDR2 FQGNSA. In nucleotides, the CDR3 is TGTGCCAGCAGCTTAACCTCCGGGCAGGGCACCGGGGAGCTGTTTTTT. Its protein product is CASSLTSGQGTGELFF.

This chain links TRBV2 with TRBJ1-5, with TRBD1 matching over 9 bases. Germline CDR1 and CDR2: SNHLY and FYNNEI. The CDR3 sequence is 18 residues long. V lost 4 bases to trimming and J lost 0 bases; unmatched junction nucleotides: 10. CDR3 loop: CASSGDRAVLYSNQPQHF. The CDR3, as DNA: TGTGCCAGCAGTGGGGACAGGGCGGTTTTGTATAGCAATCAGCCCCAGCATTTT.

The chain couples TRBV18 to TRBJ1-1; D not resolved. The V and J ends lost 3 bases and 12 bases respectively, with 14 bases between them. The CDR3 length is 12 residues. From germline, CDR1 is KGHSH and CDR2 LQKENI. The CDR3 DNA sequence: TGTGCCAGCTCACCTCCCAACGGAGGGACTTTCTTT. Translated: CASSPPNGGTFF.

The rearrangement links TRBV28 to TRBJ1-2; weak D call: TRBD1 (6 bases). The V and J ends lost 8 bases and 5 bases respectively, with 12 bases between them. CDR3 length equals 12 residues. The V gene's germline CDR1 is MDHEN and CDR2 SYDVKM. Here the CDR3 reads CASGRGKYGYTF. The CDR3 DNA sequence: TGTGCCAGCGGGAGGGGGAAGTATGGCTACACCTTC.

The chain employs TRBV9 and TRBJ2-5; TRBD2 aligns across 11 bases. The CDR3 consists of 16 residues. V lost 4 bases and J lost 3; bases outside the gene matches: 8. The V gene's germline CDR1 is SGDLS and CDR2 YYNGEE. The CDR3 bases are TGTGCCAGCAGCCTAAGATCTAGCGGGGGGAAAGAGACCCAGTACTTC. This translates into CASSLRSSGGKETQYF.

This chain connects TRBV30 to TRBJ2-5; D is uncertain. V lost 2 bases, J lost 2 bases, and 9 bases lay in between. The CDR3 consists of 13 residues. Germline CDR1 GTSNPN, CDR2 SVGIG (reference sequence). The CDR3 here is CAWSSMRQETQYF. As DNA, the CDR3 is TGTGCCTGGAGTTCAATGAGGCAAGAGACCCAGTACTTC.

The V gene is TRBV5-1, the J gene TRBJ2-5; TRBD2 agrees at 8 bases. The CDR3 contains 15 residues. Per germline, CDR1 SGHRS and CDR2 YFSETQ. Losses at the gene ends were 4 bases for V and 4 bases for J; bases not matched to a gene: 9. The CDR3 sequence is CASSRDSGAGETQYF. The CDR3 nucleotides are TGCGCCAGCAGCAGAGATAGCGGGGCCGGAGAGACCCAGTACTTC. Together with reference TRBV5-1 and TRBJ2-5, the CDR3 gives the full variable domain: KAGVTQTPRYLIKTRGQQVTLSCSPISGHRSVSWYQQTPGQGLQFLFEYFSETQRNKGNFPGRFSGRQFSNSRSEMNVSTLELGDSALYLCASSRDSGAGETQYFGPGTRLLVL.

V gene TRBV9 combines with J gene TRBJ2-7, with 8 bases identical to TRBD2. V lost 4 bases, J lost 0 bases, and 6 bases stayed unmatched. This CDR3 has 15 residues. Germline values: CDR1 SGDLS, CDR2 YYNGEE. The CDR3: CASSPIAGSSYEQYF. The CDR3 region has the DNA TGTGCCAGCAGCCCCATAGCGGGGAGCTCCTACGAGCAGTACTTC.

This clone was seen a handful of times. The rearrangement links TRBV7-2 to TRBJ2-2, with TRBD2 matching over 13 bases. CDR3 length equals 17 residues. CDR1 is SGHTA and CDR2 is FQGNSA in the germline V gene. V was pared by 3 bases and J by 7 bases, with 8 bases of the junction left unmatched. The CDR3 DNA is TGTGCCAGCAGCTTGCGGACTAGCGGGAGCTCGATCGGGGAGCTGTTTTTT. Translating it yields CASSLRTSGSSIGELFF.

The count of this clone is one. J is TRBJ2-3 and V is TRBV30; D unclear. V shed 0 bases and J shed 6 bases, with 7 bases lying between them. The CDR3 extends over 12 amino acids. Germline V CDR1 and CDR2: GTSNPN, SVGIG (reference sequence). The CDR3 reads CAWSVLEDTQYF. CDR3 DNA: TGTGCCTGGAGTGTACTCGAGGATACGCAGTATTTT. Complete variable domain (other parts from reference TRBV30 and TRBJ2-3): SQTIHQWPATLVQPVGSPLSLECTVEGTSNPNLYWYRQAAGRGLQLLFYSVGIGQISSEVPQNLSASRPQDRQFILSSKKLLLSDSGFYLCAWSVLEDTQYFGPGTRLTVL.